This TCR beta chain was obtained from a study of blood T cell repertoires in COVID-19 (dated by TCRdb to the early 2020s). At the level of the whole study: Collaborator samples came from the United States, Italy and Spain and covered acute and convalescent phases of COVID-19. The prospective study material was composed of cDNA or gDNA derived from T cells, B-cell-depleted T cells, or PBMCs. The dataset comprised deeply sampled blood TCRbeta repertoires from subjects exposed to, actively infected with, or recovered from COVID-19. The repertoires were released in a freely available public database meant as a resource for research on the immune response to SARS-CoV-2. The samples were drawn from the first 160 participants of the ongoing ImmuneRACE study and from 1,254 subjects provided by 6 global collaborators. The sample metadata nearly always contained a de-identified subject ID, COVID-19 status, age in years and sex. Where available, HLA class I and class II types were obtained from metadata supplied by the sample provider rather than from assay-based typing.

From the cysteine through the phenylalanine, the CDR3 covers 17 amino acids. Only CDR3 DNA is held: 51 bases, read in frame from base 1. CDR1 and CDR2 are read off the germline V gene as MGHRA and YSYEKL. The junction carries 14 bases between V and J, which are trimmed by 0 bases and 5 bases respectively. Points on this clone: The specificity of this receptor is unknown. No per-base quality is available; no much larger clone lies one base away.

On the study overall, not on this receptor specifically: Clinical and demographic metadata were provided uncurated, with the amount varying by source and participant.

The immunoSEQ Assay, a bias-controlled multiplex PCR, was used to amplify TCRbeta CDR3 regions from genomic DNA. The published analysis was carried out like this. Within the assay, amplification of reference gene primers was used to estimate how many nucleated cells each sample contained. To quantify the absolute abundance of each unique TCRbeta CDR3 rearrangement, sequence reads were collapsed and filtered. Productive Simpson clonality was computed per sample as the square root of Simpson's diversity index over productive rearrangements. TCRdb retrieved this table from immuneACCESS and kept in-frame rearrangements only. Not all clones are present; in checked studies, unresolved V genes account for under half, and no reason is known for the remainder. The V and J calls and clone size were taken over from that table, and D and trimming were inferred from the DNA. For this sample there are fewer than 400,000 clones; about 86% appear just once. Approximately 10% of the sample lies in the top ten.

Enrolling through a virtual design, the prospective study's participants ranged in age from roughly 18 to 95 years and lived across about two dozen United States geographic areas. In the prospective study, participants were assigned to cohorts based on the clinical history participants reported in a screening survey and a study questionnaire. For ImmuneRACE Cohort 3, a participant was defined as recovered based on two consecutive negative NP/OP PCR tests, clearance by a healthcare professional, or resolution of symptoms. In the prospective study, mobile phlebotomists collected whole blood, serum and a nasopharyngeal or oropharyngeal swab from each participant. Additional blood draws and questionnaires over an approximately 2-month period could optionally be provided by prospective study participants. Before DNA extraction, blood samples from the prospective study were shipped at room temperature or frozen.

The origin of this receptor is a woman aged 45-59 years who had recovered from COVID-19. Sequenced input: PBMCs or T cells enriched from blood (not recorded which). The chain was built from TRBV4-1 and TRBJ1-6, and the D gene may be TRBD1, 6 bases matching. The CDR3 region reads CASSQDLSRGHNSPLHF. The DNA is TGCGCCAGCAGCCAAGATCTTAGCAGGGGCCATAATTCACCCCTCCACTTT.